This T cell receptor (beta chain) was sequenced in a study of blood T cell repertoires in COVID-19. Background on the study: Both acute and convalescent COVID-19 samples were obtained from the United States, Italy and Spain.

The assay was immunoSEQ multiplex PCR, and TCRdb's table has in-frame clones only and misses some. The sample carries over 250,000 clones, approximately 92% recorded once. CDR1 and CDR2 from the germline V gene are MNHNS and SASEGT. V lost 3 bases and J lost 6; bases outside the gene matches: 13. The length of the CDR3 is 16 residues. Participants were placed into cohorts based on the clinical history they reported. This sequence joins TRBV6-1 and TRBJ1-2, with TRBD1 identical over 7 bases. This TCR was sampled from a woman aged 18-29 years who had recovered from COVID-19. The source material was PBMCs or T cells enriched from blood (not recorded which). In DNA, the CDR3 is TGTGCCAGCAGTGATATTTGGGCAGGGGGAACGGATGGCTACACCTTC. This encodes CASSDIWAGGTDGYTF.